The 24 T cell receptor beta chains given below trace back to one sample, sequenced in a study of shared clonotypes between healthy human individuals. The data were produced by immunoSEQ multiplex PCR, yet TCRdb's version contains in-frame clones alone and is incomplete. This sample has about 1 million clones, with around 76% found just once. Sequencing used memory CD4+ T cells sorted from blood. Documented subset: CD45RA-negative fraction. The receptors were sampled from a man between 18 and 29 years old in good health.

V usage is TRBV6-1 and J usage is TRBJ2-5, with a tentative D call TRBD1 (8 bases). The end of the DNA is better explained by TRBJ2-7, so the J call may be wrong. CDR3 size: 15 residues. CDR1 is MNHNS and CDR2 is SASEGT in the germline V gene. DNA for the CDR3: TGTGCCAGCAGCGTTGACAGGGGAGGGTTTTACGAGCAGTACTTC. The encoded protein is CASSVDRGGFYEQYF.

The chain has TRBV27 and TRBJ2-7; TRBD1 or TRBD2 may be the D gene (5 bases each). Trimming stripped 5 bases from V and 5 bases from J, with 10 bases between. CDR1 is MNHEY and CDR2 is SMNVEV in the germline V gene (reference sequence). The CDR3 is made up of 12 amino acids. The CDR3 DNA sequence: TGTGCCAGCAGTACGGGACCAAACGAGCAGTACTTC. Its translation is CASSTGPNEQYF.

The chain is built from TRBV29-1 and TRBJ1-1; maybe TRBD1 (6 bases). V lost 3 bases and J 2 bases, leaving 10 bases between the germline ends. Germline loops: CDR1 SQVTM, CDR2 ANQGSEA. CDR3 length: 13 amino acids. The CDR3 nucleotides read TGCAGCGTTGAGGAGGGGGGAAACACTGAAGCTTTCTTT. Protein product: CSVEEGGNTEAFF. Based on the CDR3 plus reference TRBV29-1 and TRBJ1-1, the full variable domain is SAVISQKPSRDICQRGTSLTIQCQVDSQVTMMFWYRQQPGQSLTLIATANQGSEATYESGFVIDKFPISRPNLTFSTLTVSNMSPEDSSIYLCSVEEGGNTEAFFGQGTRLTVV.

The chain carries TRBV18 and TRBJ1-1; D call uncertain. Trimming shortened V by 3 bases and J by 0 bases, and 11 bases separated the two germline ends. The CDR3 is 15 amino acids. The germline CDR1 and CDR2 sequences are KGHSH and LQKENI. The CDR3 DNA is TGTGCCAGCTCACCGCGGAGGGCCATGAACACTGAAGCTTTCTTT. Residues: CASSPRRAMNTEAFF.

This chain connects TRBV18 to TRBJ2-3; D not resolved. V was cut by 1 base and J by 2 bases, with 7 bases left in between. CDR3 length: 14 residues. Germline CDR1 and CDR2: KGHSH and LQKENI. The CDR3: CASSPLGYTDTQYF. The CDR3 DNA follows: TGTGCCAGCTCACCACTGGGATACACAGATACGCAGTATTTT.

The table lists this clone with a few counts. This chain connects TRBV20-1 to TRBJ2-1; D ambiguous. The CDR3 consists of 11 residues. Germline CDR1 DFQATT, CDR2 SNEGSKA (reference sequence). V lost 2 bases, J lost 2 bases, and 1 base lay in between. The CDR3 is CSARTYNEQFF. CDR3 nucleotides: TGCAGTGCTAGAACCTACAATGAGCAGTTCTTC.

With respect to this clone: Other DNA sequences in this sample translate to the same CDR3. The chain combines TRBV2 with TRBJ1-6; 7 positions agree with TRBD1. CDR1 SNHLY and CDR2 FYNNEI come from the germline V gene. V lost 10 bases and J lost 1; bases outside the gene matches: 1. The length of the CDR3 is 13 residues. CDR3 sequence (DNA): TGTGCCACAGGGGGGTCCTATAATTCACCCCTCCACTTT. This encodes CATGGSYNSPLHF.

This sequence joins TRBV19 and TRBJ2-2; D not certain. The CDR3 is 15 amino acids. Germline V gene data show CDR1 as LNHDA and CDR2 as SQIVND (reference sequence). Trimming removed 3 bases at V and 4 bases at J, with 12 bases between. Here the CDR3 reads CASSIGRLGTGELFF. The CDR3 nucleotides read TGTGCCAGTAGTATCGGTAGGCTGGGCACCGGGGAGCTGTTTTTT. The full variable domain, its missing parts supplied by reference TRBV19 and TRBJ2-2, is DGGITQSPKYLFRKEGQNVTLSCEQNLNHDAMYWYRQDPGQGLRLIYYSQIVNDFQKGDIAEGYSVSREKKESFPLTVTSAQKNPTAFYLCASSIGRLGTGELFFGEGSRLTVL.

V usage is TRBV2 and J usage is TRBJ2-7; a possible D gene is TRBD1 (6 bases). Germline assignment: CDR1 SNHLY and CDR2 FYNNEI. The CDR3 is made up of 14 amino acids. Trimming shortened V by 4 bases and J by 7 bases, and 17 bases separated the two germline ends. DNA for the CDR3: TGTGCCAGCAGTGGAAGCGGAACAGGGCGAGAGCAGTACTTC. This sequence encodes CASSGSGTGREQYF.

The chain recombines TRBV4-1 with TRBJ2-5; possible D gene TRBD2, 5 bases. CDR3 length equals 13 residues. The germline V gene encodes CDR1 MGHRA and CDR2 YSYEKL. Trimming removed 1 base at V and 5 bases at J, with 8 bases between. The DNA of the CDR3 is TGCGCCAGCAGCCAAGGACCGGGGGAGACCCAGTACTTC. This translates into CASSQGPGETQYF.

This clone has only a few counts. This rearrangement joins TRBV30 to TRBJ1-5; D gene ambiguous. Germline CDR1 reads GTSNPN; CDR2 reads SVGIG (reference sequence). V lost 4 bases and J 9 bases, leaving 13 bases between the germline ends. The CDR3 contains 12 residues. The CDR3 DNA is TGTGCCTGGAATTCGGGATTAGGGCCCCAGCATTTT. It codes for CAWNSGLGPQHF.

This clone occurred a few times. The gene calls are TRBV2 and TRBJ1-1; TRBD1 is a possible D gene (5 bases). This CDR3 is 14 amino acids long. With 3 bases removed from V and 1 base from J, the gap between germline ends came to 9 bases. Germline V CDR1 and CDR2: SNHLY, FYNNEI. CDR3 coding DNA: TGTGCCAGCAGTGAGCAGGGCCAGAACACTGAAGCTTTCTTT. Amino acid sequence: CASSEQGQNTEAFF.

V and J are TRBV6-6 and TRBJ1-1; TRBD1 matches at 8 bases. The CDR3 is 12 residues long. V lost 6 bases, J lost 11 bases, and 8 bases stayed unmatched. CDR1 MNHNY and CDR2 SVGAGI come from the germline V gene (reference sequence). The CDR3 coding sequence is TGTGCCAGCAGCTTTCCGACAGGGGTGGCTTTCTTT. Translation gives CASSFPTGVAFF.

This chain connects TRBV2 to TRBJ2-1; 10 nucleotides align to TRBD2. With 8 bases clipped from V and 8 bases from J, the junction kept 9 bases outside the gene matches. Germline CDR1 SNHLY, CDR2 FYNNEI. This CDR3 is 14 amino acids long. The CDR3 reads CASAVAGGLDEQFF. The CDR3 coding sequence is TGTGCCAGCGCTGTAGCGGGGGGTTTGGATGAGCAGTTCTTC.

V gene TRBV6-6 combines with J gene TRBJ1-3; D is undetermined. The germline V gene encodes CDR1 MNHNY and CDR2 SVGAGI (reference sequence). The CDR3 length is 16 residues. V was trimmed by 8 bases and J by 0 bases, leaving 17 bases between them. CDR3 coding DNA: TGTGCCAGCCCTTCAACTCCGTCAGGCTCTGGAAACACCATATATTTT. Protein sequence: CASPSTPSGSGNTIYF.

The rearrangement joins TRBV18 to TRBJ2-1; 11 nucleotides align to TRBD2. The CDR3 runs 15 residues. V lost 3 bases, J lost 5 bases, and 3 bases stayed unmatched. Germline V gene data show CDR1 as KGHSH and CDR2 as LQKENI. Here the CDR3 DNA reads TGTGCCAGCTCACCGACTAGCGGGATCCACAATGAGCAGTTCTTC. Protein: CASSPTSGIHNEQFF.

About this clone itself: This same CDR3 is encoded by further DNA sequences in the sample. The chain recombines TRBV2 with TRBJ2-7; the D is unclear. This CDR3 has 13 amino acids. The ends were cut back, 6 bases at V and 0 bases at J, with 9 bases in the middle. Germline loops: CDR1 SNHLY, CDR2 FYNNEI. The chain's CDR3 is CASRRDLSYEQYF. The CDR3 coding sequence is TGTGCCAGCAGACGCGACCTCTCCTACGAGCAGTACTTC.

The V gene is TRBV5-1, the J gene TRBJ2-7; D is possibly TRBD1 (6 bases). Trimming removed 4 bases from V and 2 bases from J, with 31 bases in between. This CDR3 region has 20 residues. From germline, CDR1 is SGHRS and CDR2 YFSETQ. The CDR3 sequence: CASSLQSTGLGYSNAYEQYF. The CDR3 nucleotides are TGCGCCAGCAGCCTCCAGTCGACAGGCCTCGGCTATAGTAACGCCTACGAGCAGTACTTC.

The rearrangement uses TRBV7-9 and TRBJ2-5, with 13 bases that match TRBD2. V lost 7 bases, J lost 5 bases, and 7 bases stayed unmatched. The V gene's germline CDR1 is SEHNR and CDR2 FQNEAQ (reference sequence). The CDR3 is 15 residues long. CDR3 protein: CASILGLAGVETQYF. Here the CDR3 DNA reads TGTGCCAGCATCCTTGGACTAGCGGGAGTTGAGACCCAGTACTTC. The variable domain in full, with the rest retrieved from reference TRBV7-9 and TRBJ2-5, is DTGVSQNPRHKITKRGQNVTFRCDPISEHNRLYWYRQTLGQGPEFLTYFQNEAQLEKSRLLSDRFSAERPKGSFSTLEIQRTEQGDSAMYLCASILGLAGVETQYFGPGTRLLVL.

This clone was counted between two and nine times. The V and J genes are TRBV6-1 and TRBJ1-5; maybe TRBD1 (5 bases). Trimming left V 6 bases short and J 7 bases short, with 19 bases between. The CDR3 covers 15 residues. Germline V gene data show CDR1 as MNHNS and CDR2 as SASEGT. CDR3 loop: CASRTDIKLGQPQHF. CDR3 nucleotides: TGTGCCAGCAGGACGGACATAAAACTCGGGCAGCCCCAGCATTTT.

This clone was observed a handful of times. The junction and the germline gene differ at one end; a read error may be behind it. V is TRBV7-7 and J is TRBJ2-3; 9 bases match TRBD2. The length of the CDR3 is 15 residues. Germline CDR1 is SSHAT and CDR2 is FNYEAQ (reference sequence). CDR3 in DNA: TGTGCTAGCAGCCCGGGACTAGCTAGTGCAGATACGCAGTATTTT. It is translated as CASSPGLASADTQYF.

This chain joins TRBV28 and TRBJ1-6, with TRBD1 identical over 10 bases. Germline V gene sequence: CDR1 MDHEN, CDR2 SYDVKM. The CDR3 contains 15 residues. The trim removed 5 bases at V and 9 bases at J, leaving 7 bases unmatched. This CDR3 reads CASSVIGTGVSPLHF. The CDR3 DNA reads as TGTGCCAGCAGTGTGATAGGGACAGGGGTTTCACCCCTCCACTTT.

The table lists this clone with a few counts. The rearrangement uses TRBV5-1 and TRBJ2-3, with 9 bases aligning to TRBD2. The V gene's germline CDR1 is SGHRS and CDR2 YFSETQ. The CDR3 consists of 16 residues. Unmatched junction bases numbered 11, after V lost 7 bases and J lost 2 bases. The CDR3 reads CASGGGAASTTDTQYF. The DNA for the CDR3 is TGCGCCAGCGGCGGGGGGGCGGCTTCAACCACAGATACGCAGTATTTT.

The J gene is TRBJ2-7, the V gene TRBV6-5, with 11 bases identical to TRBD1. This CDR3 has 15 residues. The V gene's germline CDR1 is MNHEY and CDR2 SVGAGI. The trim removed 6 bases at V and 6 bases at J, leaving 10 bases unmatched. CDR3 DNA: TGTGCCAGCAGGCCAGGGGGACAGGGGGAACGCGAGCAGTACTTC. Amino acids: CASRPGGQGEREQYF.